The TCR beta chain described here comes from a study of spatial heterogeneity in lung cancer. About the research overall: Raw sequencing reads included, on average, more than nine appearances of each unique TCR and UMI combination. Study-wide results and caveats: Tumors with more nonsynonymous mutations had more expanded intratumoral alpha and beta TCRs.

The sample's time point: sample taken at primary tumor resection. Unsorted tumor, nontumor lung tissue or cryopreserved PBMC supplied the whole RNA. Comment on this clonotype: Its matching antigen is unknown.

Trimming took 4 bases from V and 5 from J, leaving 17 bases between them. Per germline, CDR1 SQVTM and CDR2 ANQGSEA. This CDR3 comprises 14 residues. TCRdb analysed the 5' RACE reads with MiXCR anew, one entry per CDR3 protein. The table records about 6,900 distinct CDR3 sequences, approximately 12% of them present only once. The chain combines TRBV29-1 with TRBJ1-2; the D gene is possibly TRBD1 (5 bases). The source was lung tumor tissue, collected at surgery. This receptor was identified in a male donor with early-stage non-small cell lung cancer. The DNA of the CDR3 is TGCAGCGTTGGATCCCGGCAGGGAGAATATGGCTACACCTTC. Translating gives CSVGSRQGEYGYTF.